The 30 T cell receptor beta chains below all came from one sample that was sequenced in a study of cytomegalovirus exposure and HLA in healthy donors. The PCR employed 60 Vbeta primers together with 13 Jbeta primers. Method: immunoSEQ multiplex PCR; TCRdb's copy keeps in-frame clones and lacks some. The sample includes 100,000 or so clones, around 80% of them seen just once. The sample consisted of PBMCs. The receptors here all came from a woman between 50 and 59 years old in good health and CMV-seropositive.

This chain joins TRBV5-1 and TRBJ2-2; the D gene is possibly TRBD1 (6 bases). Trimming took off 4 bases at V and 4 bases at J, with 17 bases between the two ends. The CDR3 has 16 residues. Germline loops: CDR1 SGHRS, CDR2 YFSETQ. In DNA form, the CDR3 reads TGCGCCAGCAGCCCGAAAATGGACAGTTTCACCGGGGAGCTGTTTTTT. It codes for CASSPKMDSFTGELFF.

The chain has TRBV10-1 and TRBJ2-1; tentative D call: TRBD2 (6 bases). Germline V lookup: CDR1 WNHNN, CDR2 SYGVQD (reference sequence). The CDR3 extends over 15 amino acids. Deletions cut 3 bases from V and 5 bases from J, with 14 bases between. The CDR3 DNA sequence: TGCGCCAGCAGTGATCTGGCAGGCGGGAACAATGAGCAGTTCTTC. It yields the protein CASSDLAGGNNEQFF.

This chain connects TRBV5-1 to TRBJ2-5; 8 bases match TRBD2. Trimming cost V 1 base and J 4 bases; bases outside gene matches: 6. Germline lookup yields CDR1 SGHRS and CDR2 YFSETQ. This CDR3 has 15 residues. The CDR3 coding sequence is TGCGCCAGCAGCTTGTACGGGGGGGGCGGAGAGACCCAGTACTTC. Translated: CASSLYGGGGETQYF.

This clone has more than one count but fewer than ten. The chain links TRBV5-1 to TRBJ1-4; no clear D. This CDR3 is 13 amino acids long. Germline-derived CDR1 and CDR2 are SGHRS and YFSETQ. Trimming cost V 5 bases and J 7 bases, with 12 bases left between them. CDR3 protein: CASSTGNIEKLFF. The CDR3 DNA is TGCGCCAGCAGTACCGGGAATATTGAAAAACTGTTTTTT.

J is TRBJ2-7 and V is TRBV7-9, with 9 bases aligning to TRBD1. The CDR3 sequence is 15 residues long. Germline CDR1 and CDR2: SEHNR and FQNEAQ (reference sequence). The V and J ends lost 4 bases and 4 bases, in that order; junction bases with no gene match: 8. The chain's CDR3 is CASSSPGTGIYEQYF. CDR3 DNA: TGTGCCAGCAGCTCCCCCGGGACAGGGATTTACGAGCAGTACTTC.

The V call is TRBV19, the J call TRBJ2-7; possibly TRBD1 for D (7 bases). V lost 5 bases and J 0 bases, leaving 14 bases between the germline ends. The CDR3 covers 15 residues. CDR1 and CDR2 from the germline V gene are LNHDA and SQIVND (reference sequence). As DNA, the CDR3 is TGTGCCAGTAGTCCAAACAGGGGAGGCTCCTACGAGCAGTACTTC. Translating it yields CASSPNRGGSYEQYF.

The genes are TRBV7-6 and TRBJ1-1, with TRBD1 as a possible D gene (5 bases). CDR1 is SGHVS, CDR2 FNYEAQ, per germline. This CDR3 is 14 amino acids long. Trimming stripped 0 bases from V and 0 bases from J, with 5 bases between. The CDR3 here is CASSLAGVNTEAFF. In DNA, the CDR3 is TGTGCCAGCAGCTTAGCAGGGGTGAACACTGAAGCTTTCTTT.

This chain uses TRBV20-1 with TRBJ2-1, with D uncertain. V was clipped by 4 bases and J by 7 bases, with 8 bases between them. Germline values: CDR1 DFQATT, CDR2 SNEGSKA (reference sequence). The CDR3 is 11 residues long. CDR3 nucleotide sequence: TGCAGTGCTAAAACGGTTAATGAGCAGTTCTTC. It encodes CSAKTVNEQFF.

The chain couples TRBV7-9 to TRBJ2-7, with D tentatively TRBD2 (5 bases). Trimming stripped 1 base from V and 8 bases from J, with 18 bases between. CDR1 and CDR2 from the germline V gene are SEHNR and FQNEAQ (reference sequence). The CDR3 sequence is 15 residues long. In DNA, the CDR3 is TGTGCCAGCAGCTTAGACAGTCTTCGTCGGGATCAGCAGTACTTC. Amino acids: CASSLDSLRRDQQYF.

The chain has TRBV7-8 and TRBJ1-1; tentatively, D is TRBD1 (5 bases). CDR3 length: 16 residues. Trimming pared 1 base from V and 5 bases from J, leaving 17 bases between. Germline CDR1 is SGHVS and CDR2 is FQNEAQ. The chain's CDR3 is CASSLEGVVVETEAFF. CDR3 DNA: TGTGCCAGCAGCTTAGAAGGGGTGGTAGTGGAGACTGAAGCTTTCTTT.

V and J are TRBV29-1 and TRBJ2-5, with 7 positions matching TRBD2. The CDR3 contains 15 residues. Trimming at V came to 2 bases and at J to 2 bases, leaving 8 bases not matched to a gene. Germline V gene lookup returns CDR1 SQVTM and CDR2 ANQGSEA. The CDR3 region has the DNA TGCAGCGTTGAATCCTGGGGGAGGGGACAAGAGACCCAGTACTTC. Its translation: CSVESWGRGQETQYF.

The chain recombines TRBV6-5 with TRBJ1-6; 9 positions agree with TRBD1. This CDR3 spans 16 amino acids. The V gene's germline CDR1 is MNHEY and CDR2 SVGAGI. The V and J ends lost 0 bases and 10 bases, in that order; junction bases with no gene match: 7. CDR3 sequence reads: CASSYSTDRGRSPLHF. The CDR3 nucleotides are TGTGCCAGCAGTTACTCGACGGACAGGGGACGATCACCCCTCCACTTT.

The V and J genes are TRBV2 and TRBJ2-1, with 13 nucleotides matching TRBD2. The CDR3 has 17 residues. Germline V gene data show CDR1 as SNHLY and CDR2 as FYNNEI. Unmatched junction bases numbered 17, after V lost 9 bases and J lost 9 bases. The DNA for the CDR3 is TGTGCCAGTCGGGACAGAGGGGGACTAGCGGGACAAGGTGAGCAGTTCTTC. Translated, it gives CASRDRGGLAGQGEQFF.

The genes are TRBV18 and TRBJ2-2; TRBD2 is a possible D gene (5 bases). Germline CDR1 and CDR2: KGHSH and LQKENI. CDR3 length equals 16 residues. The V and J ends lost 3 bases and 4 bases respectively, with 15 bases between them. The CDR3 DNA is TGTGCCAGCTCACCGCGGACTTCAGCTATCACCGGGGAGCTGTTTTTT. Translating it yields CASSPRTSAITGELFF.

The genes are TRBV5-6 and TRBJ2-7; D gene ambiguous. Germline values: CDR1 SGHDT, CDR2 YYEEEE. The CDR3 totals 13 residues. V dropped 2 bases and J dropped 5 bases, with 11 bases sitting between them. The DNA for the CDR3 is TGTGCCAGCAGCTTAGCTGGAGTCAACGAGCAGTACTTC. Residues: CASSLAGVNEQYF.

The chain recombines TRBV7-8 with TRBJ1-1; TRBD1 agrees at 12 bases. Germline values: CDR1 SGHVS, CDR2 FQNEAQ. The CDR3 is made up of 17 amino acids. The J segment lost 4 bases and the V segment lost 4 bases, leaving 10 bases of the junction unmatched. The CDR3 is CASSSYRDRGLGTEAFF. CDR3 sequence (DNA): TGTGCCAGCAGCTCTTACCGGGACAGGGGGCTAGGCACTGAAGCTTTCTTT.

The CDR3 loop reads CASSQAGTKEETQYF. The CDR3 DNA reads TGTGCCAGCAGCCAAGCCGGGACAAAAGAAGAGACCCAGTACTTC. The chain employs TRBV14 and TRBJ2-5; maybe TRBD1 (6 bases). The germline gives CDR1 SGHDN, CDR2 FVKESK. Deletions cut 1 base from V and 3 bases from J, with 12 bases between. The CDR3 is made up of 15 amino acids. Using reference TRBV14 and TRBJ2-5 for the parts outside the CDR3, the full variable domain is EAGVTQFPSHSVIEKGQTVTLRCDPISGHDNLYWYRRVMGKEIKFLLHFVKESKQDESGMPNNRFLAERTGGTYSTLKVQPAELEDSGVYFCASSQAGTKEETQYFGPGTRLLVL.

This clone was observed a handful of times. The rearrangement joins TRBV7-6 to TRBJ1-2; D is unresolved. Germline V gene data show CDR1 as SGHVS and CDR2 as FNYEAQ. With 4 bases removed from V and 7 bases from J, the gap between germline ends came to 10 bases. The CDR3 sequence is 12 residues long. The CDR3 DNA reads as TGTGCCAGCAGCTCCCCCGGTACTGGCTACACCTTC. Protein: CASSSPGTGYTF.

The genes are TRBV28 and TRBJ1-1, with D perhaps TRBD1 (5 bases). The germline V gene has CDR1 MDHEN and CDR2 SYDVKM. Deletions cut 3 bases from V and 0 bases from J, with 8 bases between. The CDR3 covers 14 residues. CDR3 amino acids: CASSFSRVNTEAFF. Written as DNA, the CDR3 is TGTGCCAGCAGTTTCAGCAGGGTGAACACTGAAGCTTTCTTT.

The rearrangement uses TRBV14 and TRBJ1-2; D unclear. CDR1 and CDR2 from the germline V gene are SGHDN and FVKESK. This CDR3 has 14 residues. Trimming took off 4 bases at V and 3 bases at J, with 12 bases between the two ends. In nucleotides, the CDR3 is TGTGCCAGCAGCCTAAGCGGATCTTACTATGGCTACACCTTC. Translated, it gives CASSLSGSYYGYTF. Full variable domain (missing parts from reference TRBV14 and TRBJ1-2): EAGVTQFPSHSVIEKGQTVTLRCDPISGHDNLYWYRRVMGKEIKFLLHFVKESKQDESGMPNNRFLAERTGGTYSTLKVQPAELEDSGVYFCASSLSGSYYGYTFGSGTRLTVV.

The V gene is TRBV7-3, the J gene TRBJ2-1, with 9 positions matching TRBD2. CDR1 is SGHTA and CDR2 is FQGTGA in the germline V gene. J gave up 5 bases and V 1 base, and 6 bases lay outside the gene matches. CDR3 length equals 16 residues. The DNA for the CDR3 is TGTGCCAGCAGCTTAATAGTAGCGGGGGAACACAATGAGCAGTTCTTC. Translating it yields CASSLIVAGEHNEQFF.

The chain uses TRBV27 and TRBJ2-1; D not certain. CDR1 is MNHEY, CDR2 SMNVEV, per germline (reference sequence). V lost 5 bases to trimming and J lost 8 bases, with 22 bases between them. This CDR3 spans 16 amino acids. Here the CDR3 reads CASSRSPRVINDEQFF. The CDR3 DNA is TGTGCCAGCAGTCGATCTCCCCGGGTAATTAACGATGAGCAGTTCTTC.

The chain carries TRBV19 and TRBJ2-7; possibly TRBD2 for D (6 bases). The CDR3 runs to 16 residues. Between the trimmed V and J ends, which lost 3 bases and 2 bases, there was a span of 17 bases. Germline CDR1 LNHDA, CDR2 SQIVND (reference sequence). CDR3: CASSILGGGLAYEQYF. In DNA form, the CDR3 reads TGTGCCAGTAGTATTTTGGGGGGAGGATTGGCCTACGAGCAGTACTTC.

This clone was seen a single time. The chain is built from TRBV4-1 and TRBJ1-1, with unresolved D. The CDR3 spans 12 residues. With 3 bases removed from V and 10 bases from J, the gap between germline ends came to 12 bases. CDR1 and CDR2 (germline): MGHRA, YSYEKL. The CDR3 region is CASSQERSGAFF. For the CDR3, the DNA is TGCGCCAGCAGCCAGGAAAGGAGCGGAGCTTTCTTT.

J is TRBJ2-2 and V is TRBV5-1; tentative D call: TRBD2 (5 bases). The CDR3 is 14 amino acids. The germline V gene has CDR1 SGHRS and CDR2 YFSETQ. V was shortened by 0 bases and J by 7 bases, with 10 bases between the two germline ends. CDR3 protein: CASSLAGELGELFF. The CDR3 DNA is TGCGCCAGCAGCTTGGCCGGGGAGCTCGGGGAGCTGTTTTTT.

CDR3 residues: CASSLLGQGRYGYTF. CDR3 sequence (DNA): TGTGCCAGCAGTCTCCTGGGACAGGGACGATATGGCTACACCTTC. The V and J genes are TRBV6-5 and TRBJ1-2; the match to TRBD1 covers 9 bases. Per germline, CDR1 MNHEY and CDR2 SVGAGI. V gave up 5 bases and J gave up 5 bases; unmatched junction bases: 9. This CDR3 is 15 amino acids long.

The genes are TRBV5-4 and TRBJ2-2; possibly TRBD2 for D (6 bases). This CDR3 is 13 amino acids long. Germline values: CDR1 SGHNT, CDR2 YYREEE (reference sequence). The ends were cut back, 4 bases at V and 5 bases at J, with 9 bases in the middle. Here the CDR3 DNA reads TGTGCCAGCAGCAGGGGAGGAACCGGGGAGCTGTTTTTT. Protein: CASSRGGTGELFF.

J is TRBJ2-3 and V is TRBV9, with a tentative D call TRBD2 (7 bases). Per germline, CDR1 SGDLS and CDR2 YYNGEE. The V end lost 0 bases, the J end lost 1 base, and 18 bases lay between the germline ends. The CDR3 runs to 18 residues. CDR3 loop: CASSVEGRGAWGTDTQYF. CDR3 coding DNA: TGTGCCAGCAGCGTAGAAGGACGGGGGGCCTGGGGCACAGATACGCAGTATTTT. The full variable domain, its missing parts supplied by reference TRBV9 and TRBJ2-3, is DSGVTQTPKHLITATGQRVTLRCSPRSGDLSVYWYQQSLDQGLQFLIQYYNGEERAKGNILERFSAQQFPDLHSELNLSSLELGDSALYFCASSVEGRGAWGTDTQYFGPGTRLTVL.

This chain links TRBV30 with TRBJ2-1, with a weak D call TRBD1 (5 bases). Germline V gene lookup returns CDR1 GTSNPN and CDR2 SVGIG (reference sequence). Deletions cut 1 base from V and 8 bases from J, with 15 bases between. The CDR3 spans 14 residues. Here the CDR3 DNA reads TGTGCCTGGAGTGCCTCGACAGTCTTATATGAGCAGTTCTTC. Translating gives CAWSASTVLYEQFF.

The chain joins TRBV9 to TRBJ2-6; 7 positions match TRBD1. Germline CDR1 and CDR2: SGDLS and YYNGEE. The CDR3 covers 17 residues. With V trimmed by 0 bases and J by 1 base, 4 bases remained unmatched. CDR3 nucleotide sequence: TGTGCCAGCAGCGTAGTAGGGGGCCAGTCTGGGGCCAACGTCCTGACTTTC. Its protein product is CASSVVGGQSGANVLTF.